A selection of T cell receptor beta chains follows, all from one sample in a study of CD8 T cells in Susac syndrome. MiXCR, applied by TCRdb to the immunoSEQ multiplex PCR reads, yields one record per CDR3 protein. The sample includes about 180,000 distinct CDR3 sequences, approximately 95% of them seen just once. The source material was CD4+ T cells from PBMCs. Receptor source: a human donor with multiple sclerosis. CDR3s include the opening cysteine and the closing phenylalanine or tryptophan. D genes are given only for firm matches. The size of a clone is reported for some rows only, either as once, few or many, or as a class for expanded clones.

v_gene: TRBV6-6; j_gene: TRBJ1-2; d_gene: .; abundance: .; CDR3nt: TGTGCCAGCAGTTACCCAGACTATGGCTACACCTTC; CDR3aa: CASSYPDYGYTF
v_gene: TRBV29-1; j_gene: TRBJ1-3; d_gene: TRBD1; abundance: .; CDR3nt: TGCAGCGTTGAAAGGGCCGGGACAGGAAGAAACACCATATATTTT; CDR3aa: CSVERAGTGRNTIYF
v_gene: TRBV15; j_gene: TRBJ2-3; d_gene: .; abundance: .; CDR3nt: TGTGCCACCAGCAGAGATCCAACGCGGGGATTAAATACGCAGTATTTT; CDR3aa: CATSRDPTRGLNTQYF
v_gene: TRBV6-2/TRBV6-3; j_gene: TRBJ2-1; d_gene: .; abundance: .; CDR3nt: TGTGCCAGCAGGACAACCGGGACACCCTACAATGAGCAGTTCTTC; CDR3aa: CASRTTGTPYNEQFF
v_gene: TRBV5-1; j_gene: TRBJ1-2; d_gene: .; abundance: .; CDR3nt: TGTGCCAGCAGCCTTGACGGGGACTATGGCTACACCTTC; CDR3aa: CASSLDGDYGYTF
v_gene: TRBV20-1; j_gene: TRBJ1-4; d_gene: .; abundance: .; CDR3nt: TGCAGTGCTATCCCGCAGTCAACTAATGAAAAACTGTTTTTT; CDR3aa: CSAIPQSTNEKLFF
v_gene: TRBV9; j_gene: TRBJ2-7; d_gene: .; abundance: once; CDR3nt: TGTGCCAGCAGCGCAAGCTGGGGCCTCTACGAGCAGTACTTC; CDR3aa: CASSASWGLYEQYF
v_gene: TRBV7-6; j_gene: TRBJ2-3; d_gene: .; abundance: .; CDR3nt: TGTGCCAGCAGCTTGGGTTCCTGGAGCACAGATACGCAGTATTTT; CDR3aa: CASSLGSWSTDTQYF
v_gene: TRBV20-1; j_gene: TRBJ2-7; d_gene: TRBD2; abundance: .; CDR3nt: TGCAGTGCTAGTCGCTTGGCTAGCGGGGGAAACTACGAGCAGTACTTC; CDR3aa: CSASRLASGGNYEQYF
v_gene: TRBV20-1; j_gene: TRBJ2-1; d_gene: .; abundance: .; CDR3nt: TGCAGTGCCTCGGGGGCCCCTAGCTCCTACAATGAGCAGTTCTTC; CDR3aa: CSASGAPSSYNEQFF
v_gene: TRBV15; j_gene: TRBJ1-6; d_gene: .; abundance: .; CDR3nt: TGTGCCACCAGCGGCAAGTCTCGGGGCTATAATTCACCCCTCCATTTT; CDR3aa: CATSGKSRGYNSPLHF
v_gene: TRBV5-6; j_gene: TRBJ2-3; d_gene: .; abundance: .; CDR3nt: TGTGCCACCTTACTCTGGGGGACAGATACGCAGTATTTT; CDR3aa: CATLLWGTDTQYF
v_gene: TRBV20-1; j_gene: TRBJ2-4; d_gene: .; abundance: .; CDR3nt: TGCAGTGCTTTTGCATCCGGGACGTTGAAAAACATTCAGTACTTC; CDR3aa: CSAFASGTLKNIQYF
v_gene: TRBV15; j_gene: TRBJ1-6; d_gene: TRBD1; abundance: .; CDR3nt: TGTGCCACCAGCTCGTGGACAGGGGTAAATTCACCCCTCCACTTT; CDR3aa: CATSSWTGVNSPLHF
v_gene: TRBV5-6; j_gene: TRBJ2-1; d_gene: TRBD1; abundance: .; CDR3nt: TGTGCCAGCAGCTTGGGTTTGGGACAGGGGACCTACAATGAGCAGTTCTTC; CDR3aa: CASSLGLGQGTYNEQFF
v_gene: TRBV2; j_gene: TRBJ2-6; d_gene: .; abundance: .; CDR3nt: TGTGCCAGCAAGTACGGATCTGGGGCCAACGTCCTGACTTTC; CDR3aa: CASKYGSGANVLTF
v_gene: TRBV6-2/TRBV6-3; j_gene: TRBJ1-1; d_gene: .; abundance: .; CDR3nt: TGTGCCAGCAGTTACTTAGGGGGGAGCACTGAAGCTTTCTTT; CDR3aa: CASSYLGGSTEAFF
v_gene: TRBV5-1; j_gene: TRBJ1-5; d_gene: .; abundance: .; CDR3nt: TGCGCCAGCAGCACCGGGACGGCCGGCAATCAGCCCCAGCATTTT; CDR3aa: CASSTGTAGNQPQHF
v_gene: TRBV7-2; j_gene: TRBJ2-1; d_gene: .; abundance: once; CDR3nt: TGTGCCACGAGTGGGGCAGGTTATCTTCATGAGCAGTTCTTC; CDR3aa: CATSGAGYLHEQFF
v_gene: TRBV2; j_gene: TRBJ1-2; d_gene: .; abundance: .; CDR3nt: TGTGCCAGCAGTGTGGGACGTTACTCTAACTATGGCTACACCTTC; CDR3aa: CASSVGRYSNYGYTF
v_gene: TRBV5-4; j_gene: TRBJ2-6; d_gene: .; abundance: .; CDR3nt: TGTGCCAGCAGCCGAATCGGCTCTGGGGCCAACGTCCTGACTTTC; CDR3aa: CASSRIGSGANVLTF
v_gene: TRBV5-1; j_gene: TRBJ1-4; d_gene: .; abundance: .; CDR3nt: TGCGCCAGCAGCTTGTCGTCAACTAATGAAAAACTGTTTTTT; CDR3aa: CASSLSSTNEKLFF
v_gene: TRBV7-9; j_gene: TRBJ2-3; d_gene: TRBD1; abundance: .; CDR3nt: TGTGCCAGCAGCCCTGACAGGGGAAGGGTTTGGGATACGCAGTATTTT; CDR3aa: CASSPDRGRVWDTQYF
v_gene: TRBV6-1; j_gene: TRBJ1-2; d_gene: TRBD1; abundance: once; CDR3nt: TGTGCCAGCAGTCGTGGAGGGACAGAAGTGCGTTATGGCTACACCTTC; CDR3aa: CASSRGGTEVRYGYTF
v_gene: TRBV6-6; j_gene: TRBJ2-7; d_gene: TRBD2; abundance: .; CDR3nt: TGTGCCAGCAGTCTTAGCGGGGTCCTCTCCTACGAGCAGTACTTC; CDR3aa: CASSLSGVLSYEQYF
v_gene: TRBV6-5; j_gene: TRBJ1-1; d_gene: .; abundance: .; CDR3nt: TGTGCCAGCAGTCCAACAGGGTGGTCGTACACTGAAGCTTTCTTT; CDR3aa: CASSPTGWSYTEAFF
v_gene: TRBV7-9; j_gene: TRBJ1-1; d_gene: TRBD1; abundance: .; CDR3nt: TGTGCCAGCAGCTTAAGGACAGGGGGCGCAGAAGCTTTCTTT; CDR3aa: CASSLRTGGAEAFF
v_gene: TRBV20-1; j_gene: TRBJ1-5; d_gene: .; abundance: .; CDR3nt: TGCAGTGCTAGAACCAGGGGAGTAGGGCGTCAGCCCCAGCATTTT; CDR3aa: CSARTRGVGRQPQHF
v_gene: TRBV4-3; j_gene: TRBJ2-5; d_gene: TRBD2; abundance: .; CDR3nt: TGCGCCAGCAGCCCGCAACCGGGACTAGGTCAAGAGACCCAGTACTTC; CDR3aa: CASSPQPGLGQETQYF
v_gene: TRBV7-9; j_gene: TRBJ1-4; d_gene: .; abundance: .; CDR3nt: TGTGCCACCGGATCTCAGGGTTATGAAAAACTGTTTTTT; CDR3aa: CATGSQGYEKLFF
v_gene: TRBV29-1; j_gene: TRBJ2-3; d_gene: TRBD2; abundance: .; CDR3nt: TGCAGCGTGCCGCCCCCAACTAGCGGGGGGCGTGCAGATACGCAGTATTTT; CDR3aa: CSVPPPTSGGRADTQYF
v_gene: TRBV14; j_gene: TRBJ2-1; d_gene: .; abundance: .; CDR3nt: TGTGCCAGCAGCCGCACTAGCTCCTACAATGAGCAGTTCTTC; CDR3aa: CASSRTSSYNEQFF
v_gene: TRBV7-9; j_gene: TRBJ2-5; d_gene: .; abundance: once; CDR3nt: TGTGCCAGCAGCTTAATGGGTGGCCTCCAAGAGACCCAGTACTTC; CDR3aa: CASSLMGGLQETQYF
v_gene: TRBV28; j_gene: TRBJ2-1; d_gene: .; abundance: .; CDR3nt: TGTGCCAGCGCATTGGACTCCTACAATGAGCAGTTCTTC; CDR3aa: CASALDSYNEQFF
v_gene: TRBV30; j_gene: TRBJ1-5; d_gene: .; abundance: .; CDR3nt: TGTGCCTGGAGTGTGGACGGAAATCAGCCCCAGCATTTT; CDR3aa: CAWSVDGNQPQHF
v_gene: TRBV12-3/TRBV12-4; j_gene: TRBJ1-5; d_gene: .; abundance: .; CDR3nt: TGTGCCAGCAGCAACGGAGCCGGGCATCCCCAGCATTTT; CDR3aa: CASSNGAGHPQHF
v_gene: TRBV30; j_gene: TRBJ2-7; d_gene: TRBD1; abundance: once; CDR3nt: TGTGCCTGGTCACAACAGGGGTTTGGGGTGCGGGCTAATTACGAGCAGTACTTC; CDR3aa: CAWSQQGFGVRANYEQYF
v_gene: TRBV15; j_gene: TRBJ1-3; d_gene: .; abundance: .; CDR3nt: TGTGCCACGTCGACTCCGCACTCTGGAAACACCATATATTTT; CDR3aa: CATSTPHSGNTIYF
v_gene: TRBV25-1; j_gene: TRBJ2-3; d_gene: .; abundance: .; CDR3nt: TGTGCCAGCAGTGTACGCACAGATACGCAGTATTTT; CDR3aa: CASSVRTDTQYF
v_gene: TRBV11-1; j_gene: TRBJ2-1; d_gene: TRBD2; abundance: once; CDR3nt: TGTGCCAGCAGCTTGGGCGGGGGGACCTACAATGAGCAGTTCTTC; CDR3aa: CASSLGGGTYNEQFF
v_gene: TRBV9; j_gene: TRBJ2-6; d_gene: .; abundance: .; CDR3nt: TGTGCCAGCAGCGTAGTGGAATCTGGGGCCAACGTCCTGACTTTC; CDR3aa: CASSVVESGANVLTF
v_gene: TRBV5-1; j_gene: TRBJ1-2; d_gene: .; abundance: .; CDR3nt: TGCGCCAGCAGCTTGGAGTACAACTATGGCTACACCTTC; CDR3aa: CASSLEYNYGYTF
v_gene: TRBV29-1; j_gene: TRBJ2-3; d_gene: TRBD2; abundance: .; CDR3nt: TGCAGCGTTGACGGACTAGCGGGGGGTGCTGATACGCAGTATTTT; CDR3aa: CSVDGLAGGADTQYF
v_gene: TRBV9; j_gene: TRBJ2-1; d_gene: .; abundance: .; CDR3nt: TGTGCCAGCAGCGTAGGGGGAGTTTGGAATGAGCAGTTCTTC; CDR3aa: CASSVGGVWNEQFF
v_gene: TRBV20-1; j_gene: TRBJ1-6; d_gene: TRBD1; abundance: .; CDR3nt: TGCAGCCTAGTCGGAGGGGGCGGAAATTCACCCCTCCACTTT; CDR3aa: CSLVGGGGNSPLHF
v_gene: TRBV5-6; j_gene: TRBJ2-4; d_gene: .; abundance: .; CDR3nt: TGTGCCAGCAGCGCAGACTTATCAGGAGCCAAAAACATTCAGTACTTC; CDR3aa: CASSADLSGAKNIQYF
v_gene: TRBV7-3; j_gene: TRBJ1-6; d_gene: .; abundance: .; CDR3nt: TGTGCCAGCAGCTTTAGAGCTTACAATTCACCCCTCCACTTT; CDR3aa: CASSFRAYNSPLHF
v_gene: TRBV6-2/TRBV6-3; j_gene: TRBJ2-3; d_gene: .; abundance: .; CDR3nt: TGTGCCAGCAGTCTACAGGGCTGGGACACAGATACGCAGTATTTT; CDR3aa: CASSLQGWDTDTQYF
v_gene: TRBV12-3/TRBV12-4; j_gene: TRBJ2-6; d_gene: .; abundance: .; CDR3nt: TGTGCCAGCAGTCTCCACGACAGGCCCGACCTCACTGGGGCCAACGTCCTGACTTTC; CDR3aa: CASSLHDRPDLTGANVLTF
v_gene: TRBV27; j_gene: TRBJ2-3; d_gene: .; abundance: .; CDR3nt: TGTGCCAGCAGTTTATCGAGAGGTGATACGCAGTATTTT; CDR3aa: CASSLSRGDTQYF
v_gene: TRBV18; j_gene: TRBJ1-1; d_gene: .; abundance: .; CDR3nt: TGTGCCAGCTCACCACCGGCCCCCTACACTGAAGCTTTCTTT; CDR3aa: CASSPPAPYTEAFF
v_gene: TRBV21-1; j_gene: TRBJ2-7; d_gene: .; abundance: .; CDR3nt: TGTGCCAGCAGCCGTATAGGGCAGGAGCAGTACTTC; CDR3aa: CASSRIGQEQYF
v_gene: TRBV29-1; j_gene: TRBJ2-3; d_gene: .; abundance: .; CDR3nt: TGCAGCGTTGGTCCGGGGGCAAGCACAGATACGCAGTATTTT; CDR3aa: CSVGPGASTDTQYF
v_gene: TRBV19; j_gene: TRBJ2-7; d_gene: TRBD1; abundance: once; CDR3nt: TGTGCCAGTAGTATAGTGCAGGGGGCGGACGAGCAGTACTTC; CDR3aa: CASSIVQGADEQYF
v_gene: TRBV7-8; j_gene: TRBJ2-7; d_gene: .; abundance: .; CDR3nt: TGTGCCAGCAGCTCACGCGACAGGAGCTCCTACGAGCAGTACTTC; CDR3aa: CASSSRDRSSYEQYF
v_gene: TRBV5-4; j_gene: TRBJ1-1; d_gene: .; abundance: .; CDR3nt: TGTGCCAGCAGCTTGAGGTGGGGGGATACGAACACTGAAGCTTTCTTT; CDR3aa: CASSLRWGDTNTEAFF
v_gene: TRBV15; j_gene: TRBJ1-5; d_gene: TRBD1; abundance: .; CDR3nt: TGTGCCACCAGCAGGGAGGACAGGGGGAATCAGCCCCAGCATTTT; CDR3aa: CATSREDRGNQPQHF
v_gene: TRBV30; j_gene: TRBJ1-3; d_gene: .; abundance: .; CDR3nt: TGTGCCTGGAGTTTTTGGACGGAAGGAAACACCATATATTTT; CDR3aa: CAWSFWTEGNTIYF
v_gene: TRBV5-1; j_gene: TRBJ1-6; d_gene: .; abundance: .; CDR3nt: TGCGCCAGCAGCTTGGTCTCAAGCTCCTATAATTCACCCCTCCACTTT; CDR3aa: CASSLVSSSYNSPLHF